This is a list of T cell receptor beta chains from one sample in a study of T cells in Graves' hyperthyroidism and ophthalmopathy. TCRdb recomputed calls from the multiplex PCR reads with MiXCR, one row per CDR3 protein. Here the sample spans around 490,000 distinct CDR3 sequences, about 20% being singletons. Sequencing input: blood. The origin of the receptors is a man aged 40-49 years with Graves' ophthalmopathy. Both conserved end residues are part of each CDR3. The D gene is left open where the match is weak. A row's size may be missing; if present it is once, few, many or a size class.

J gene: TRBJ2-2
V gene: TRBV29-1
clone size: few
D gene: NA
CDR3 protein: CSVARDTGELFF
CDR3 DNA: TGCAGCGTTGCTAGAGACACCGGGGAGCTGTTTTTT

J gene: TRBJ2-7
V gene: TRBV18
clone size: many
D gene: NA
CDR3 protein: CASSQSDYEQYF
CDR3 DNA: TGTGCCAGCTCACAGAGTGACTACGAGCAGTACTTC

J gene: TRBJ1-5
V gene: TRBV28
clone size: many
D gene: NA
CDR3 protein: CASSQFGGSNQPQHF
CDR3 DNA: TGTGCCAGCAGCCAGTTCGGGGGTAGTAATCAGCCCCAGCATTTT

J gene: TRBJ2-1
V gene: TRBV29-1
clone size: NA
D gene: TRBD2
CDR3 protein: CSVQWGGSYNEQFF
CDR3 DNA: TGCAGCGTTCAATGGGGGGGCTCCTACAATGAGCAGTTCTTC

J gene: TRBJ2-2
V gene: TRBV12-3/TRBV12-4
clone size: few
D gene: TRBD1
CDR3 protein: CASRPDRASGGLFF
CDR3 DNA: TGTGCCAGCAGACCTGACAGGGCCTCTGGGGGACTGTTTTTT

J gene: TRBJ2-2
V gene: TRBV28
clone size: few
D gene: NA
CDR3 protein: CASSSPGRGQLNTGELFF
CDR3 DNA: TGTGCCAGCAGCTCCCCTGGGAGAGGACAGCTGAACACCGGGGAGCTGTTTTTT

J gene: TRBJ2-1
V gene: TRBV7-9
clone size: few
D gene: TRBD2
CDR3 protein: CASSPRLAGGRSSYNEQFF
CDR3 DNA: TGTGCCAGCAGCCCACGGCTAGCGGGAGGGCGGAGCTCCTACAATGAGCAGTTCTTC

J gene: TRBJ2-1
V gene: TRBV27
clone size: few
D gene: TRBD2
CDR3 protein: CASSSGRMYEQFF
CDR3 DNA: TGTGCCAGCAGTAGCGGGAGGATGTATGAGCAGTTCTTC

J gene: TRBJ2-1
V gene: TRBV20-1
clone size: few
D gene: NA
CDR3 protein: CSARDSGDPYNEQFF
CDR3 DNA: TGCAGTGCTAGAGATTCAGGGGACCCCTACAATGAGCAGTTCTTC

J gene: TRBJ2-1
V gene: TRBV28
clone size: NA
D gene: TRBD2
CDR3 protein: CASSLADRMAGVGFF
CDR3 DNA: TGTGCCAGCAGTTTAGCGGACCGAATGGCGGGAGTGGGGTTCTTC

J gene: TRBJ2-3
V gene: TRBV28
clone size: many
D gene: TRBD1
CDR3 protein: CASNLRDRGHSSDTQYF
CDR3 DNA: TGTGCCAGCAACCTCCGGGACAGAGGACATAGCTCAGATACGCAGTATTTT

J gene: TRBJ1-2
V gene: TRBV7-8
clone size: few
D gene: NA
CDR3 protein: CASSFESDYGYTF
CDR3 DNA: TGTGCCAGCTCATTCGAGAGCGACTATGGCTACACCTTC

J gene: TRBJ2-3
V gene: TRBV12-3/TRBV12-4
clone size: NA
D gene: TRBD2
CDR3 protein: CASSRLAGDTQYF
CDR3 DNA: TGTGCCAGCAGTAGACTAGCGGGAGATACGCAGTATTTT

J gene: TRBJ2-3
V gene: TRBV5-6
clone size: NA
D gene: TRBD2
CDR3 protein: CASSLLRLAGGHTDTQYF
CDR3 DNA: TGTGCCAGCAGCCTACTAAGACTAGCGGGGGGTCACACAGATACGCAGTATTTT

J gene: TRBJ2-7
V gene: TRBV20-1
clone size: few
D gene: TRBD2
CDR3 protein: CSARDTSGGWYEQYF
CDR3 DNA: TGCAGTGCTAGAGATACTAGCGGGGGGTGGTACGAGCAGTACTTC

J gene: TRBJ2-1
V gene: TRBV2
clone size: many
D gene: NA
CDR3 protein: CASSDDRLYNEQFF
CDR3 DNA: TGTGCCAGCAGTGACGACAGGTTGTACAATGAGCAGTTCTTC

J gene: TRBJ1-1
V gene: TRBV7-9
clone size: many
D gene: NA
CDR3 protein: CASTNWVNTEAFF
CDR3 DNA: TGTGCCAGCACCAACTGGGTAAACACTGAAGCTTTCTTT

J gene: TRBJ2-5
V gene: TRBV6-2/TRBV6-3
clone size: many
D gene: NA
CDR3 protein: CASVMRYQETQYF
CDR3 DNA: TGTGCCAGCGTAATGAGGTACCAAGAGACCCAGTACTTC

J gene: TRBJ2-2
V gene: TRBV7-6
clone size: NA
D gene: TRBD1
CDR3 protein: CASSLRNTGDGELFF
CDR3 DNA: TGTGCCAGCAGCTTAAGAAATACAGGGGACGGGGAGCTGTTTTTT

J gene: TRBJ1-5
V gene: TRBV15
clone size: few
D gene: NA
CDR3 protein: CATSRSPNQPQHF
CDR3 DNA: TGTGCCACCAGCAGATCCCCGAATCAGCCCCAGCATTTT

J gene: TRBJ2-1
V gene: TRBV7-2
clone size: NA
D gene: TRBD1
CDR3 protein: CASTGQGGGEQFF
CDR3 DNA: TGTGCCAGCACCGGACAGGGAGGTGGTGAGCAGTTCTTC

J gene: TRBJ1-5
V gene: TRBV6-1
clone size: NA
D gene: TRBD1
CDR3 protein: CASRADREGGNQPQHF
CDR3 DNA: TGTGCCAGCAGAGCTGACAGGGAAGGTGGCAATCAGCCCCAGCATTTT

J gene: TRBJ2-7
V gene: TRBV12-5
clone size: few
D gene: NA
CDR3 protein: CASGLDMSYEQYF
CDR3 DNA: TGTGCTAGTGGTCTCGACATGTCCTACGAGCAGTACTTC

J gene: TRBJ1-4
V gene: TRBV27
clone size: NA
D gene: TRBD1
CDR3 protein: CASQTQGRANEKLFF
CDR3 DNA: TGTGCCAGCCAGACACAGGGGCGGGCTAATGAAAAACTGTTTTTT

J gene: TRBJ2-2
V gene: TRBV6-5
clone size: few
D gene: NA
CDR3 protein: CASSYGTYTGELFF
CDR3 DNA: TGTGCCAGCAGTTACGGGACCTACACCGGGGAGCTGTTTTTT

J gene: TRBJ1-5
V gene: TRBV27
clone size: NA
D gene: NA
CDR3 protein: CASSDAAGTGDNQPQHF
CDR3 DNA: TGTGCCAGCAGTGATGCAGCCGGGACGGGGGACAATCAGCCCCAGCATTTT